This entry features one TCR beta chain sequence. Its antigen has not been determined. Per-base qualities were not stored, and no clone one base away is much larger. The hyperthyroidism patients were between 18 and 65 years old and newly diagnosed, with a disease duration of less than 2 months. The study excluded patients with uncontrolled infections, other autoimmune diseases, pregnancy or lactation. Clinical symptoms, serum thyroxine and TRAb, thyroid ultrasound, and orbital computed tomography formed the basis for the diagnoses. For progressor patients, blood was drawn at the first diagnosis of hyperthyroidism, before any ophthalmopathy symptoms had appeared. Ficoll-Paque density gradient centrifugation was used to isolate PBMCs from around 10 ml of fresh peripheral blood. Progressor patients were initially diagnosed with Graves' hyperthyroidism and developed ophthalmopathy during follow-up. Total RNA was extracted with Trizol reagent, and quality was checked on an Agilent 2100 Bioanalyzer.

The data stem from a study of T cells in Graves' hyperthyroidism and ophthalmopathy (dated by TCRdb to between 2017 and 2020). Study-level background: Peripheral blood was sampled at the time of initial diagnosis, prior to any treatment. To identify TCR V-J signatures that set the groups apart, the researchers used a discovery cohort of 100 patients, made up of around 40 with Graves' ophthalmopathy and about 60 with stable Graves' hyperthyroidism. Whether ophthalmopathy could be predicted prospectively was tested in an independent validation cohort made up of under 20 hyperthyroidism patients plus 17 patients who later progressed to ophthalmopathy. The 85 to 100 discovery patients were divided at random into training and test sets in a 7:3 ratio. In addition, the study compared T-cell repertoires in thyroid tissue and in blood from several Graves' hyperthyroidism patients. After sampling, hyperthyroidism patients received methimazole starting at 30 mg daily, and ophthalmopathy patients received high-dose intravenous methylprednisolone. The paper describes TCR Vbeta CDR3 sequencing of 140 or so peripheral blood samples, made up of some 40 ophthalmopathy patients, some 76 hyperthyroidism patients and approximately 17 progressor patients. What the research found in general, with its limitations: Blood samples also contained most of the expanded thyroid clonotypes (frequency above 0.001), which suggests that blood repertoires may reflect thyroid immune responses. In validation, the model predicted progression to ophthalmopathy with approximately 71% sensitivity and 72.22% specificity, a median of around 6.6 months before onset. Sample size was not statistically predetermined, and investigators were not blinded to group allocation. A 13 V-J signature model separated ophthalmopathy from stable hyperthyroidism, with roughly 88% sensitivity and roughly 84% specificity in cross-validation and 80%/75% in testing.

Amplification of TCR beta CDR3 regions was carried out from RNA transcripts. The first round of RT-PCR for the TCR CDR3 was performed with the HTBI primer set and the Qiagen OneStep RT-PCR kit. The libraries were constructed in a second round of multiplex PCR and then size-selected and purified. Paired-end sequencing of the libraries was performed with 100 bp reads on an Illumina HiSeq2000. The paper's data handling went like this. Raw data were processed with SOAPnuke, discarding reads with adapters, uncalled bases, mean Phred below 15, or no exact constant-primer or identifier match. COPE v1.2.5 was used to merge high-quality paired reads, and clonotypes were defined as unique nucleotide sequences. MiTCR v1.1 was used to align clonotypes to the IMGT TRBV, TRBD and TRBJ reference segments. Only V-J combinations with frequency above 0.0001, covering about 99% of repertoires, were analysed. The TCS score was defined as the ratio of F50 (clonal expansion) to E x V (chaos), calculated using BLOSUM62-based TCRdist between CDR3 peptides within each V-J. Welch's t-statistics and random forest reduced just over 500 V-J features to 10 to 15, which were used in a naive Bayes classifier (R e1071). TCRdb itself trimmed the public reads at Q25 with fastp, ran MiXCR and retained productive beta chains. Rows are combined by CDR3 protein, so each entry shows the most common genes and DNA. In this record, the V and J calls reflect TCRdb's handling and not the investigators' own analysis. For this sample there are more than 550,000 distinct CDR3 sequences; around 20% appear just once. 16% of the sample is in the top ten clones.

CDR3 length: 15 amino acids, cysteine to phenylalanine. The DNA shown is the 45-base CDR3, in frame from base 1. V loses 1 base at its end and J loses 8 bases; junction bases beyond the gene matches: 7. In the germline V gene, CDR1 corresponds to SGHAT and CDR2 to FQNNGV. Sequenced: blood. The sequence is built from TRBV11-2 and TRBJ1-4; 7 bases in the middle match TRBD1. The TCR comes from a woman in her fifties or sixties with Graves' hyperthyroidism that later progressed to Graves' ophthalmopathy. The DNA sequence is TGTGCCAGCAGCTTAGGGCAGGGGGGCCGGGAAAAACTGTTTTTT. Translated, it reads CASSLGQGGREKLFF.